A single sample is the source of the 21 T cell receptor beta chains below, sequenced in a study of blood T cell repertoires in COVID-19. Generated by immunoSEQ multiplex PCR, the TCRdb table keeps only in-frame clones and is missing some. The table shows fewer than 250,000 clones, with approximately 83% occurring only once. Sample: peripheral blood. These receptors all come from a human donor in a cohort sampled during active COVID-19.

The chain has TRBV29-1 and TRBJ2-5; D not resolved. Trimming took 2 bases from V and 5 from J, leaving 9 bases between them. The CDR3 loop spans 12 amino acids. CDR1 SQVTM and CDR2 ANQGSEA come from the germline V gene. CDR3 region: CSVERESETQYF. CDR3 bases: TGCAGCGTTGAAAGAGAGAGCGAGACCCAGTACTTC. Filled out from reference TRBV29-1 and TRBJ2-5, the complete variable domain reads SAVISQKPSRDICQRGTSLTIQCQVDSQVTMMFWYRQQPGQSLTLIATANQGSEATYESGFVIDKFPISRPNLTFSTLTVSNMSPEDSSIYLCSVERESETQYFGPGTRLLVL.

The chain combines TRBV30 with TRBJ1-6; TRBD1 might be the D (5 bases). Trimming stripped 2 bases from V and 0 bases from J, with 5 bases between. Germline assignment: CDR1 GTSNPN and CDR2 SVGIG (reference sequence). This CDR3 is 14 amino acids long. CDR3 region: CAWSRGSYNSPLHF. The CDR3 DNA follows: TGTGCCTGGAGTAGGGGCTCCTATAATTCACCCCTCCACTTT.

The chain carries TRBV11-2 and TRBJ2-2; maybe TRBD2 (5 bases). V was clipped by 1 base and J by 1 base, with 13 bases between them. The CDR3 has 17 residues. CDR1 SGHAT and CDR2 FQNNGV come from the germline V gene. DNA for the CDR3: TGTGCCAGCAGCTTAGCTTGGCCTAGCTGGAACACCGGGGAGCTGTTTTTT. Amino acid sequence: CASSLAWPSWNTGELFF.

This chain connects TRBV12-3 or TRBV12-4 to TRBJ2-3, with D perhaps TRBD2 (5 bases). V dropped 5 bases and J dropped 4 bases, with 10 bases sitting between them. The CDR3 contains 13 residues. CDR3 in DNA: TGTGCCAGCAGTGGCGGGTGGGCAGATACGCAGTATTTT. Its protein product is CASSGGWADTQYF.

The CDR3: CASSPRTGEAFF. The CDR3 DNA reads TGTGCCAGCAGCCCCCGGACAGGGGAAGCTTTCTTT. The chain is built from TRBV3-1 (or the pseudogene TRBV3-2) and TRBJ1-1, with TRBD1 matching over 8 bases. This CDR3 has 12 amino acids. CDR1 and CDR2 from the germline V gene are LGHDT and YNNKEL (reference sequence). Unmatched junction bases numbered 3, after V lost 4 bases and J lost 8 bases.

The CDR3 coding sequence is TGTGCCAGCAGCATACCGGGACAGCGGGAGCAGTACTTC. Its translation is CASSIPGQREQYF. This chain joins TRBV7-9 and TRBJ2-7, with 7 positions matching TRBD1. The CDR3 is 13 amino acids. V gave up 5 bases and J gave up 7 bases; unmatched junction bases: 8. Looked up from germline, CDR1 is SEHNR and CDR2 is FQNEAQ (reference sequence). The full variable domain, completed using reference TRBV7-9 and TRBJ2-7, is DTGVSQNPRHKITKRGQNVTFRCDPISEHNRLYWYRQTLGQGPEFLTYFQNEAQLEKSRLLSDRFSAERPKGSFSTLEIQRTEQGDSAMYLCASSIPGQREQYFGPGTRLTVT.

This chain joins TRBV5-1 and TRBJ2-3; a possible D gene is TRBD1 (6 bases). Germline CDR1 is SGHRS and CDR2 is YFSETQ. Trimming left V 0 bases short and J 2 bases short, with 13 bases between. The CDR3 has 16 residues. The CDR3 protein is CASSLGVGGPTDTQYF. In nucleotides, the CDR3 is TGCGCCAGCAGCTTGGGAGTTGGGGGCCCCACAGATACGCAGTATTTT.

The chain couples TRBV19 to TRBJ1-6, with D possibly TRBD1 on 5 matching bases. V lost 5 bases to trimming and J lost 4 bases, with 9 bases between them. The CDR3 totals 14 residues. Germline V CDR1 and CDR2: LNHDA, SQIVND (reference sequence). The CDR3 loop reads CASSSTAYNSPLHF. CDR3 nucleotides: TGTGCCAGTAGTTCGACAGCTTATAATTCACCCCTCCACTTT.

This chain links TRBV19 with TRBJ2-1; 9 positions agree with TRBD2. V lost 5 bases and J lost 5; bases outside the gene matches: 10. The germline V gene encodes CDR1 LNHDA and CDR2 SQIVND (reference sequence). The CDR3 runs to 16 residues. CDR3 protein: CASSLRTSDTHNEQFF. The CDR3 nucleotides read TGTGCCAGTAGTCTCCGGACTAGCGATACTCACAATGAGCAGTTCTTC.

The J gene is TRBJ1-6, the V gene TRBV28; 9 nucleotides agree with TRBD1. CDR1 and CDR2 (germline): MDHEN, SYDVKM. The CDR3 has 15 residues. The trim removed 6 bases at V and 10 bases at J, leaving 10 bases unmatched. As DNA, the CDR3 is TGTGCCAGCAGGGAGGGACAGGGTGGAGGCTCACCCCTCCACTTT. Residues: CASREGQGGGSPLHF.

This chain links TRBV9 with TRBJ2-1; 8 positions agree with TRBD2. Germline assignment: CDR1 SGDLS and CDR2 YYNGEE. The CDR3 consists of 16 residues. Unmatched junction bases numbered 14, after V lost 4 bases and J lost 8 bases. The CDR3 loop reads CASSSSVRTSIDEQFF. Written as DNA, the CDR3 is TGTGCCAGCAGCTCTTCGGTTCGGACTAGCATCGATGAGCAGTTCTTC.

The genes are TRBV5-1 and TRBJ2-7; 7 bases fit TRBD1. J was trimmed by 1 base and V by 4 bases; bases with no gene match: 5. The CDR3 has 14 residues. In germline, CDR1 is SGHRS, CDR2 YFSETQ. CDR3 loop: CASSLGQRSYEQYF. CDR3 DNA sequence: TGCGCCAGCAGCCTGGGACAGAGATCCTACGAGCAGTACTTC.

V and J are TRBV10-1 and TRBJ2-6; 9 bases map to TRBD1. This CDR3 comprises 16 residues. The junction had 1 base not matched to a gene; V was cut back by 4 bases and J by 0 bases. Germline CDR1 WNHNN, CDR2 SYGVQD (reference sequence). CDR3 DNA: TGCGCCAGCAGTGGACAGGGGGGCTCTGGGGCCAACGTCCTGACTTTC. Its protein is CASSGQGGSGANVLTF.

This chain connects TRBV5-6 to TRBJ2-7; 7 bases are a match to TRBD1. From germline, CDR1 is SGHDT and CDR2 YYEEEE. J lost 3 bases, V lost 5 bases, and 5 bases had no gene match. The length of the CDR3 is 13 residues. CDR3 protein: CASRDRVVYEQYF. The CDR3 nucleotides read TGTGCCAGCAGAGACAGGGTCGTCTACGAGCAGTACTTC.

This clone came up once. The rearrangement uses TRBV10-1 and TRBJ2-5; TRBD1 matches 8 bases. The CDR3 loop spans 14 amino acids. Germline V gene sequence: CDR1 WNHNN, CDR2 SYGVQD (reference sequence). Trimming at V came to 4 bases and at J to 6 bases, leaving 7 bases not matched to a gene. The CDR3 region is CASSAGTGHKTQYF. CDR3 in DNA: TGCGCCAGCAGTGCCGGGACAGGCCATAAGACCCAGTACTTC.

The rearrangement links TRBV5-6 to TRBJ1-1, with D maybe TRBD1 (6 bases). The V gene lost 2 bases and the J gene lost 4 bases, with 12 bases spanning the gap. This CDR3 has 14 amino acids. Germline V lookup: CDR1 SGHDT, CDR2 YYEEEE. The CDR3 nucleotides are TGTGCCAGCAGCTTCTTGGGGGCTGGCACTGAAGCTTTCTTT. The encoded protein is CASSFLGAGTEAFF.

This clone was seen at least ten times. The V call is TRBV30, the J call TRBJ2-1; no clear D gene. From germline, CDR1 is GTSNPN and CDR2 SVGIG (reference sequence). The V and J ends lost 2 bases and 10 bases respectively, with 12 bases between them. The CDR3 extends over 12 amino acids. The CDR3 region is CAWSSHREEQFF. CDR3 nucleotides: TGTGCCTGGAGTTCCCACAGAGAAGAGCAGTTCTTC. Full variable domain (outside the CDR3, taken from reference TRBV30 and TRBJ2-1): SQTIHQWPATLVQPVGSPLSLECTVEGTSNPNLYWYRQAAGRGLQLLFYSVGIGQISSEVPQNLSASRPQDRQFILSSKKLLLSDSGFYLCAWSSHREEQFFGPGTRLTVL.

This clone was counted only a few times. The CDR3 loop reads CASRLQVTLASDTGELFF. CDR3 coding DNA: TGTGCCAGCAGACTACAGGTCACTCTAGCGAGTGATACCGGGGAGCTGTTTTTT. V is TRBV7-9 and J is TRBJ2-2; D perhaps matches TRBD2 (6 bases). Per the germline V gene, CDR1 is SEHNR and CDR2 is FQNEAQ (reference sequence). The V gene lost 6 bases and the J gene lost 5 bases, with 25 bases spanning the gap. The CDR3 totals 18 residues.

The rearrangement joins TRBV5-3 to TRBJ2-5; no definite D call. TRBV5-3 counts as an open reading frame of uncertain function. There are 16 residues in the CDR3. With 0 bases removed from V and 1 base from J, the gap between germline ends came to 13 bases. The CDR3 region has the DNA TGTGCCAGAAGCTTGGGACTTACAATTTTCCAAGAGACCCAGTACTTC. It codes for CARSLGLTIFQETQYF.

This chain uses TRBV2 with TRBJ1-1, with a possible D match to TRBD1 (6 bases). CDR1 is SNHLY, CDR2 FYNNEI, per germline. The CDR3 sequence is 14 residues long. Deletions cut 5 bases from V and 1 base from J, with 11 bases between. CDR3 nucleotide sequence: TGTGCCAGCAGTTGGGAACAGGGGAACACTGAAGCTTTCTTT. Its translation is CASSWEQGNTEAFF.

The rearrangement links TRBV5-4 to TRBJ2-3; TRBD1 aligns across 7 bases. With V trimmed by 4 bases and J by 5 bases, 10 bases remained unmatched. Germline V gene lookup returns CDR1 SGHNT and CDR2 YYREEE (reference sequence). The CDR3 loop spans 15 amino acids. The CDR3 loop reads CASSPWQRGQDTQYF. For the CDR3, the DNA is TGTGCCAGCAGCCCCTGGCAGAGGGGGCAAGATACGCAGTATTTT.